The 9 T cell receptor beta chains presented below share a single source sample, sequenced in a study of cytomegalovirus exposure and HLA in healthy donors. The PCR was carried out with 60 Vbeta primers and 13 Jbeta primers. The method was immunoSEQ multiplex PCR; TCRdb's version includes in-frame clones alone and lacks a portion of them. The sample records approximately 150,000 clones, nearly 80% being singletons. Material: PBMCs. The receptor set was obtained from a woman in her thirties or forties in good health and CMV-seronegative.

The rearrangement uses TRBV4-3 and TRBJ2-1; TRBD2 matches 7 bases. The CDR3 spans 15 residues. The V gene end was trimmed by 0 bases and the J gene end by 4 bases; junction bases not matched to a gene: 3. Germline V gene lookup returns CDR1 LGHNA and CDR2 YSLEER. The CDR3 here is CASSQDRRGYNEQFF. CDR3 bases: TGCGCCAGCAGCCAAGATCGGCGGGGGTACAATGAGCAGTTCTTC.

This clone occurred once. One junction end does not reproduce the germline sequence, and a read error may be involved. This chain links TRBV7-7 with TRBJ2-5; D is unclear. The J call is doubtful: the DNA matches TRBJ2-7 better. The germline CDR1 and CDR2 sequences are SSHAT and FNYEAQ (reference sequence). There are 15 residues in the CDR3. CDR3 nucleotides: TGTGCTAGCAGCTTAAAATATCGGAAGGACTACGAGCAGTACTTC. It is translated as CASSLKYRKDYEQYF.

This clone was recorded once. The chain joins TRBV6-5 to TRBJ2-7, with TRBD1 identical over 7 bases. J lost 5 bases, V lost 4 bases, and 5 bases had no gene match. The CDR3 covers 13 residues. The germline V gene has CDR1 MNHEY and CDR2 SVGAGI. CDR3 sequence reads: CASSWQGVHEQYF. CDR3 DNA sequence: TGTGCCAGCAGTTGGCAGGGGGTCCACGAGCAGTACTTC.

The chain uses TRBV6-1 and TRBJ2-3; D may be TRBD1 (6 bases). Looked up from germline, CDR1 is MNHNS and CDR2 is SASEGT. Trimming pared 7 bases from V and 4 bases from J, leaving 18 bases between. The CDR3 totals 15 residues. CDR3 nucleotides: TGTGCCAGCAACAACCCACAGGGTCGTTCAGATACGCAGTATTTT. Protein: CASNNPQGRSDTQYF.

This clone has more than one count but fewer than ten. The chain has TRBV5-1 and TRBJ2-5; 12 bases are a match to TRBD2. The V gene's germline CDR1 is SGHRS and CDR2 YFSETQ. J was trimmed by 0 bases and V by 4 bases; bases with no gene match: 7. This CDR3 has 17 amino acids. The CDR3 DNA is TGCGCCAGCAGCGGGGCTAGCGGGGGGGGATACCAAGAGACCCAGTACTTC. It encodes CASSGASGGGYQETQYF.

The gene calls are TRBV10-3 and TRBJ1-5; D is perhaps TRBD1 (5 bases). V gave up 8 bases and J gave up 4 bases, with 9 bases separating them. Germline loops: CDR1 ENHRY, CDR2 SYGVKD. This CDR3 has 12 amino acids. CDR3 sequence (DNA): TGTGCCATCGGGACTCCTAATCAGCCCCAGCATTTT. Translated: CAIGTPNQPQHF.

This sequence joins TRBV2 and TRBJ2-3; no firm D call. Trimming stripped 2 bases from V and 5 bases from J, with 5 bases between. Germline V gene lookup returns CDR1 SNHLY and CDR2 FYNNEI. The CDR3 is made up of 12 amino acids. In nucleotides, the CDR3 is TGTGCCAGCAGTGAACTCAGAGATACGCAGTATTTT. It specifies CASSELRDTQYF. Complete variable domain (other parts from reference TRBV2 and TRBJ2-3): EPEVTQTPSHQVTQMGQEVILRCVPISNHLYFYWYRQILGQKVEFLVSFYNNEISEKSEIFDDQFSVERPDGSNFTLKIRSTKLEDSAMYFCASSELRDTQYFGPGTRLTVL.

V is TRBV5-4 and J is TRBJ1-4; 7 bases match TRBD1. J gave up 8 bases and V 0 bases, and 13 bases lay outside the gene matches. Per the germline V gene, CDR1 is SGHNT and CDR2 is YYREEE (reference sequence). The CDR3 extends over 17 amino acids. The CDR3 DNA reads as TGTGCCAGCAGCTTGGGTGGGGGGAACAGGGGCGCGGAAAAACTGTTTTTT. Translation gives CASSLGGGNRGAEKLFF.

This rearrangement joins TRBV5-1 to TRBJ2-1; weak D call: TRBD2 (7 bases). The CDR3 length is 14 residues. V lost 0 bases to trimming and J lost 7 bases, with 11 bases between them. Germline CDR1 reads SGHRS; CDR2 reads YFSETQ. The chain's CDR3 is CASSLARGGNEQFF. The CDR3 nucleotides are TGCGCCAGCAGCTTGGCCAGGGGAGGGAATGAGCAGTTCTTC. Looking up the rest from reference TRBV5-1 and TRBJ2-1 gives the full variable domain: KAGVTQTPRYLIKTRGQQVTLSCSPISGHRSVSWYQQTPGQGLQFLFEYFSETQRNKGNFPGRFSGRQFSNSRSEMNVSTLELGDSALYLCASSLARGGNEQFFGPGTRLTVL.